The rows below give T cell receptor beta chains drawn from one sample of a study of glioma-infiltrating T cells after dendritic cell vaccination. Some clones are missing from TCRdb's copy, which holds only in-frame ones; the method was immunoSEQ multiplex PCR. The sample lists about 76,000 clones, about nine tenths occurring once. Sample: blood, taken after dendritic cell vaccination. These TCRs come from a human donor with glioblastoma. Both conserved end residues are part of each CDR3. D genes are given only for firm matches. Clone size is given for some rows only: seen once, a few or many times, or a class if the clone is expanded.

d_gene | j_gene | v_gene | abundance | CDR3nt | CDR3aa
TRBD2 | TRBJ2-7 | TRBV4-1 | NA | TGCGCCAGCAGCCAAGCCCTAGGGACTAGCGGATCCTACGAGCAGTACTTC | CASSQALGTSGSYEQYF
TRBD2 | TRBJ2-7 | TRBV5-1 | NA | TGCGCCAGCAGCTTGACCGGGGGGACTAGCGGGAGTCGCGAGCAGTACTTC | CASSLTGGTSGSREQYF
TRBD1 | TRBJ1-3 | TRBV5-1 | once | TGCGCCAGCGCGGACAGGAGCTCTGGAAACACCATATATTTT | CASADRSSGNTIYF
TRBD1 | TRBJ2-7 | TRBV6-5 | NA | TGTGCCAGTAAGTTCGGGGGACAGGGAACCTACGAGCAGTACTTC | CASKFGGQGTYEQYF
NA | TRBJ2-1 | TRBV7-9 | NA | TGTGCCAGCAGTCCCGAGGGAGTTGTGGAGTTCTTC | CASSPEGVVEFF
NA | TRBJ2-7 | TRBV6-6 | NA | TGTGCCAGCAGTTTTACTCGTTCAGGGGCCACGCTCGAGCAGTACTTC | CASSFTRSGATLEQYF
NA | TRBJ1-5 | TRBV12-5 | NA | TGTGCTAGTGCGAGGCAGGGCGACAATCAGCCCCAGCATTTT | CASARQGDNQPQHF
NA | TRBJ1-5 | TRBV6-6 | NA | TGTGCCAGCAGTTACCGCACAGACAATCAGCCCCAGCATTTT | CASSYRTDNQPQHF
TRBD2 | TRBJ2-2 | TRBV29-1 | NA | TGCAGCGTTGAAGATCCCTGGACTAGCGGACCAAACACCGGGGAGCTGTTTTTT | CSVEDPWTSGPNTGELFF
TRBD1 | TRBJ1-2 | TRBV5-4 | NA | TGTGCCGGGACAGGGGGCGTCAAGGACTATGGCTACACCTTC | CAGTGGVKDYGYTF
NA | TRBJ2-5 | TRBV19 | NA | TGTGCCAGTAGTACGGGGGTGACCCAGTACTTC | CASSTGVTQYF
TRBD1 | TRBJ1-6 | TRBV7-8 | once | TGTGCCAGCAGCTTAGCGGGGGGGACAGGGGAATCACCCCTCCACTTT | CASSLAGGTGESPLHF
NA | TRBJ1-1 | TRBV27 | NA | TGTGCCAGCAACCCTACAGGGTTCACTGAAGCTTTCTTT | CASNPTGFTEAFF
TRBD2 | TRBJ2-1 | TRBV9 | once | TGTGCCAGCAGCGTAGTCCCTACCGGGACTAGCGGGAGACATGAGCAGTTCTTC | CASSVVPTGTSGRHEQFF
NA | TRBJ1-4 | TRBV5-6 | NA | TGTGCCAGCAGCCCGAGAAAGACAGAAGCTAATGAAAAACTGTTTTTT | CASSPRKTEANEKLFF
NA | TRBJ1-1 | TRBV6-1 | few | TGTGCCAGCATGCGGGGGGCAAACACTGAAGCTTTCTTT | CASMRGANTEAFF
TRBD2 | TRBJ2-2 | TRBV6-1 | NA | TGTGCCACCCGGGGGGGGAACACCGGGGAGCTGTTTTTT | CATRGGNTGELFF
NA | TRBJ1-4 | TRBV5-1 | few | TGCGCCAGCAGCTACGAGGGTACTGCAACTAATGAAAAACTGTTTTTT | CASSYEGTATNEKLFF
TRBD1 | TRBJ1-2 | TRBV6-5 | NA | TGTGCCAGCAGTATAACAGGGGCGCAGTTCTATGGCTACACCTTC | CASSITGAQFYGYTF
TRBD1 | TRBJ1-2 | TRBV9 | NA | TGTGCCAGCAGCGTAGCTACGTCAGGGGGCCTCTATGGCTACACCTTC | CASSVATSGGLYGYTF
NA | TRBJ2-3 | TRBV7-2 | NA | TGTGCCAGCAGCTTAGTCGGTGAGGCCAGGGGCACAGATACGCAGTATTTT | CASSLVGEARGTDTQYF
TRBD2 | TRBJ2-7 | TRBV4-2 | NA | TGTGCCAGCAGCCAAGAAACTAGCGGGGGCTCCTACGAGCAGTACTTC | CASSQETSGGSYEQYF
NA | TRBJ1-6 | TRBV27 | NA | TGTGCCAGCAGTTTTTACGGGTCCAATCTACATTCACCCCTCCACTTT | CASSFYGSNLHSPLHF
NA | TRBJ1-5 | TRBV6-5 | NA | TGTGCCAGCAGTACCTCGGGTGAGAATCAGCCCCAGCATTTT | CASSTSGENQPQHF
NA | TRBJ2-1 | TRBV2 | NA | TGTGCCAGCAAACAGTACAATGAGCAGTTCTTC | CASKQYNEQFF
TRBD1 | TRBJ2-7 | TRBV7-9 | few | TGTGCCAGCAGCCCCGGACAGGCAACCTACGAGCAGTACTTC | CASSPGQATYEQYF
TRBD2 | TRBJ2-1 | TRBV5-1 | NA | TGCGCCAGCAGCGGACTGGGACTAAGCGGGAGGGGGCAGTTCTTC | CASSGLGLSGRGQFF
NA | TRBJ1-2 | TRBV19 | NA | TGTGCCAGTAGTTCCGAGGGCCTCGGTGGCTATGGCTACACCTTC | CASSSEGLGGYGYTF
TRBD2 | TRBJ2-2 | TRBV10-3 | NA | TGTGCCTCCCGGCGGGGGGAATCCAACACCGGGGAGCTGTTTTTT | CASRRGESNTGELFF
NA | TRBJ2-6 | TRBV11-3 | NA | TGTGCCAGCAGCCCGAGGGCGGTACCCTCTGGGGCCAACGTCCTGACTTTC | CASSPRAVPSGANVLTF
NA | TRBJ2-1 | TRBV9 | NA | TGTGCCAGCGGCTGGGGCCTTGGAGGGGACTCTGAGCAGTTCTTC | CASGWGLGGDSEQFF
TRBD1 | TRBJ1-2 | TRBV11-3 | NA | TGTGCCAGCAGCTTTGGACAGGGAGGCTATGGCTACACCTTC | CASSFGQGGYGYTF
TRBD2 | TRBJ2-3 | TRBV11-3 | NA | TGTGCCAGCAGCTCGTACGGCGGGAGTTACACAGATACGCAGTATTTT | CASSSYGGSYTDTQYF
NA | TRBJ2-1 | TRBV2 | NA | TGTGCCAGCAATCCGAACAGGTACAATGAGCAGTTCTTC | CASNPNRYNEQFF
NA | TRBJ1-1 | TRBV27 | NA | TGTGCCAGCAGGGTGGGGCGGAGCACTGAAGCTTTCTTT | CASRVGRSTEAFF
TRBD2 | TRBJ2-2 | TRBV30 | NA | TGTGCCTGGAGTGTACGGGCTAGCGGGGGGAAGGAAACCGGGGAGCTGTTTTTT | CAWSVRASGGKETGELFF
TRBD1 | TRBJ1-1 | TRBV7-2 | few | TGTGCCAGCAGCCCGGGACAGACTGAAGCTTTCTTT | CASSPGQTEAFF
TRBD2 | TRBJ2-1 | TRBV5-1 | NA | TGCGCCAGCAGCTTGGGGGAGTCGACTAGCGGGAGTTATGAGCAGTTCTTC | CASSLGESTSGSYEQFF
TRBD1 | TRBJ1-6 | TRBV6-5 | once | TGTGCCAGCAGTTACTTATCACAGGGGGATTCACCCCTCCACTTT | CASSYLSQGDSPLHF
NA | TRBJ1-2 | TRBV11-2 | NA | TGTGCCAGCAGCTTAGGGCCAGGAACCGACTATGGCTACACCTTC | CASSLGPGTDYGYTF
TRBD2 | TRBJ2-7 | TRBV27 | NA | TGTGCCAGCAGTGGACGGGGACTAGCGGACGAGCAGTACTTC | CASSGRGLADEQYF
TRBD2 | TRBJ2-3 | TRBV2 | NA | TGTGCCAGCATACGACTAGCGGGGAGCACAGATACGCAGTATTTT | CASIRLAGSTDTQYF
TRBD2 | TRBJ2-1 | TRBV5-1 | NA | TGCGCCAGCAGCTTGCCCATCGGACTAGCGGGAGGGCTTTCCTACAATGAGCAGTTCTTC | CASSLPIGLAGGLSYNEQFF
TRBD1 | TRBJ1-6 | TRBV5-1 | NA | TGCGCCAGCAGCTTGGTACAGCAATCACAGGGGAGTAATTCACCCCTCCACTTT | CASSLVQQSQGSNSPLHF
NA | TRBJ2-5 | TRBV5-1 | NA | TGCGCCAGCAGCTTTGGTGGGCGCCAAGAGACCCAGTACTTC | CASSFGGRQETQYF
NA | TRBJ1-1 | TRBV2 | NA | TGTGCCAGCAGTGACCTTGGAGGGAGCACTGAAGCTTTCTTT | CASSDLGGSTEAFF
NA | TRBJ2-2 | TRBV18 | NA | TGTGCCAGCTCATTTGACAGTCCCGGGAACACCGGGGAGCTGTTTTTT | CASSFDSPGNTGELFF
TRBD2 | TRBJ2-1 | TRBV30 | NA | TGTGCCTCTATGACTAGCGGGAGGGCGGGGGCTAGCCCCTACAATGAGCAGTTCTTC | CASMTSGRAGASPYNEQFF
NA | TRBJ1-2 | TRBV6-4 | NA | TGTGCCAGCAGTGACCTACCGGGACACCCCTATGGCTACACCTTC | CASSDLPGHPYGYTF
TRBD1 | TRBJ1-5 | TRBV7-4 | NA | TGTGCCAGCAGCTTAGCTCGGACAGGGCGAGTTCAGCCCCAGCATTTT | CASSLARTGRVQPQHF
NA | TRBJ1-3 | TRBV5-1 | NA | TGCGCCAGCAGCTTGGGCGGGGCTGGAAACACCATATATTTT | CASSLGGAGNTIYF
NA | TRBJ2-7 | TRBV29-1 | NA | TGCAGCGTTGCGACAGCCCACTACGAGCAGTACTTC | CSVATAHYEQYF
NA | TRBJ1-2 | TRBV19 | NA | TGTGCCAGTACTGGGAGGGGGTATGGCTACACCTTC | CASTGRGYGYTF